The source of this T cell receptor (beta chain) is a study of shared T cell receptors in the human thymus. The J segment lost 7 bases and the V segment lost 4 bases, leaving 11 bases of the junction unmatched. The CDR3 has 16 amino acids. Germline V gene data show CDR1 as LGHNA and CDR2 as YSLEER. Generated by immunoSEQ multiplex PCR, the TCRdb table keeps only in-frame clones and is missing some. The sample includes hundreds of thousands of clones, 75% to 85% of them seen just once. This sample also belongs to another study, concerning human thymus T cells. That report adds: Corrective cardiac operations yielded the resected thymus tissue.

This TCR derives from a boy in the first two years of life with a congenital heart defect. The rearrangement links TRBV4-3 to TRBJ2-1, with 9 bases identical to TRBD2. Sequences were obtained from thymocytes. The CDR3 reads CASSLPGLASVNEQFF. For the CDR3, the DNA is TGCGCCAGCAGCCTACCGGGACTAGCTAGTGTGAATGAGCAGTTCTTC.